This TCR beta chain was sequenced for a study of T cells in Graves' hyperthyroidism and ophthalmopathy. TCR beta CDR3 region amplification was performed from RNA transcripts. The TCR CDR3 first-round RT-PCR relied on the HTBI primer set. TCRdb processed the multiplex PCR reads anew with MiXCR; each CDR3 protein has one entry. The sample shows 300,000 to 350,000 distinct CDR3 sequences, around 16% of them seen only once. This clonotype was counted many times. V dropped 0 bases and J dropped 2 bases, with 16 bases sitting between them. The CDR3 runs 17 residues. Germline assignment: CDR1 SEHNR and CDR2 FQNEAQ (reference sequence).

Sequencing was performed on blood. This clonotype was obtained from a man between 25 and 39 years old with Graves' hyperthyroidism. This chain uses TRBV7-9 with TRBJ2-5; D gene unclear. For the CDR3, the DNA is TGTGCCAGCAGCTTAGCGAAAGGGATCCTAATTCAAGAGACCCAGTACTTC. This sequence encodes CASSLAKGILIQETQYF. The full variable domain, in which reference TRBV7-9 and TRBJ2-5 provide the parts outside the CDR3, is DTGVSQNPRHKITKRGQNVTFRCDPISEHNRLYWYRQTLGQGPEFLTYFQNEAQLEKSRLLSDRFSAERPKGSFSTLEIQRTEQGDSAMYLCASSLAKGILIQETQYFGPGTRLLVL.